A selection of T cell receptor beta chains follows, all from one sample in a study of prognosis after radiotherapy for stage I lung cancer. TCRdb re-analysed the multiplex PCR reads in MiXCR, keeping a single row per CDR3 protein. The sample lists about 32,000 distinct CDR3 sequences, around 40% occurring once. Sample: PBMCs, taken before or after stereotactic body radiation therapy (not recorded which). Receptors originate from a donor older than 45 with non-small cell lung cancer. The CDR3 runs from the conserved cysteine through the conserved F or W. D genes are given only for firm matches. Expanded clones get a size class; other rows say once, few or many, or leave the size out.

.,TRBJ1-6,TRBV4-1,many,CASSQRSGSSYNSPLHF,TGCGCCAGCAGCCAACGCTCTGGGAGCTCCTATAATTCACCCCTCCACTTT
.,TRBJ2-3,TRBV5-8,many,CASSLWDTQYF,TGTGCCAGCAGCTTGTGGGATACGCAGTATTTT
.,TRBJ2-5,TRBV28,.,CASSLEVGPGLGMGQETQYF,TGTGCCAGCAGCTTGGAGGTGGGGCCAGGGTTAGGTATGGGTCAAGAGACCCAGTACTTC
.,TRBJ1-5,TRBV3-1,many,CASSRGPEPQHF,TGTGCCAGCAGTCGGGGACCAGAGCCCCAGCATTTT
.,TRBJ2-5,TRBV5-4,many,CASSLASGEETQYF,TGTGCCAGCAGCTTGGCGTCAGGGGAAGAGACCCAGTACTTC
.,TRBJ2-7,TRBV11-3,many,CASSLDLPRGIYEQYF,TGTGCCAGCAGCTTAGATCTGCCTAGGGGGATTTACGAGCAGTACTTC
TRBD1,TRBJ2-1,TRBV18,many,CASSPRQGANEQFF,TGTGCCAGCTCACCACGACAGGGGGCAAATGAGCAGTTCTTC
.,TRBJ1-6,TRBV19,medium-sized,CASTEVGDNNSPLHF,TGTGCCAGTACTGAGGTGGGCGACAATAATTCACCCCTCCACTTT
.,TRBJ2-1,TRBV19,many,CASASGIYNEQFF,TGTGCCAGTGCAAGCGGAATCTACAATGAGCAGTTCTTC
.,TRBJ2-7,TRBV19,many,CASSPDLLGEQYF,TGTGCCAGTAGCCCCGATTTACTTGGGGAGCAGTACTTC
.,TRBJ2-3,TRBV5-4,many,CASSLQSTDTQYF,TGTGCCAGCAGCTTGCAAAGCACAGATACGCAGTATTTT
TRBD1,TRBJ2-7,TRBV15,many,CATSRRPGQGYEQYF,TGTGCCACCAGCAGACGACCGGGACAGGGCTACGAGCAGTACTTC
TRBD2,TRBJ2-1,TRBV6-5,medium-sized,CASSYARLAGGNNEQFF,TGTGCCAGCAGTTACGCAAGACTAGCGGGAGGCAACAATGAGCAGTTCTTC
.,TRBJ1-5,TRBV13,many,CASTTRGGNQPQHF,TGTGCCAGCACCACCCGTGGGGGCAATCAGCCCCAGCATTTT
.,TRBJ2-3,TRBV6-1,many,CASSDRQADTQYF,TGTGCCAGCAGTGACAGGCAAGCAGATACGCAGTATTTT
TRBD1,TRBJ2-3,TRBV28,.,CASSKTPGQGLDTQYF,TGTGCCAGCAGTAAAACCCCGGGACAGGGGTTAGATACGCAGTATTTT
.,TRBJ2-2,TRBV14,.,CASSRGTNTGEPFF,TGTGCCAGCAGCCGAGGCACGAACACCGGGGAGCCGTTTTTT
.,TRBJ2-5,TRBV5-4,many,CASSLGGRETQYF,TGTGCAAGCAGCTTGGGCGGCCGGGAGACCCAGTACTTC
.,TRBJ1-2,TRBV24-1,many,CATSDWGANYGYTF,TGTGCCACCAGTGATTGGGGCGCTAACTATGGCTACACCTTC
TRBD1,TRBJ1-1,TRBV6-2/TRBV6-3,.,CASRRLTGIFGNEAFF,TGTGCCAGCAGGAGACTGACAGGGATCTTCGGGAATGAGGCTTTCTTT
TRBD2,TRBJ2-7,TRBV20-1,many,CSARELAGPYEQYF,TGCAGTGCTAGAGAGCTAGCGGGTCCATACGAGCAGTACTTC
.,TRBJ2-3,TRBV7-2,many,CASSFAGSTDTQYF,TGTGCCAGCAGCTTCGCGGGGTCCACAGATACGCAGTATTTT